A single sample gave rise to the 27 T cell receptor beta chains below, sequenced in a study of OX40 agonist ivuxolimab in advanced cancers. The method was immunoSEQ multiplex PCR; TCRdb's version includes in-frame clones alone and lacks a portion of them. This sample yields 50,000 to 55,000 clones, of which approximately 80% are seen a single time; over 0.6% belongs to the top ten. Sequencing used CD4+ or CD8+ T cells sorted from blood, obtained in a trial of the OX40 agonist ivuxolimab. The receptors come from an adult with an advanced solid tumor such as melanoma, head and neck, liver or kidney cancer.

The chain recombines TRBV27 with TRBJ1-6; possible D gene TRBD1, 5 bases. The CDR3 covers 14 residues. Trimming took off 3 bases at V and 11 bases at J, with 14 bases between the two ends. Germline CDR1 reads MNHEY; CDR2 reads SMNVEV (reference sequence). CDR3 protein: CASSFRDPGAPLHF. CDR3 bases: TGTGCCAGCAGTTTCCGGGACCCCGGTGCACCCCTCCACTTT.

This clone was seen just once. The rearrangement uses TRBV12-5 and TRBJ2-5, with 8 positions matching TRBD1. CDR1 and CDR2 (germline): LGHNT, FRNRAP. Trimming removed 6 bases from V and 6 bases from J; junction bases left unmatched: 6. The CDR3 has 13 amino acids. The CDR3 DNA follows: TGTGCTAGTGGGGGGGACAGGAGCCAGACCCAGTACTTC. Amino acids: CASGGDRSQTQYF.

This chain uses TRBV9 with TRBJ2-3; D possibly corresponds to TRBD2 (5 bases). Trimming shortened V by 3 bases and J by 8 bases, and 13 bases separated the two germline ends. Germline values: CDR1 SGDLS, CDR2 YYNGEE. The length of the CDR3 is 13 residues. The CDR3 DNA follows: TGTGCCAGCAGCGCAGAGGGCTTGGGTACGCAGTATTTT. It encodes CASSAEGLGTQYF.

The V call is TRBV12-5, the J call TRBJ1-3; 10 bases fit TRBD1. With V trimmed by 1 base and J by 0 bases, 9 bases remained unmatched. The CDR3 runs 19 residues. Per the germline V gene, CDR1 is LGHNT and CDR2 is FRNRAP. CDR3 sequence (DNA): TGTGCTAGTGGTTTGGGAGGGACAGGGGTCACCTTCTCTGGAAACACCATATATTTT. It is translated as CASGLGGTGVTFSGNTIYF.

The chain couples TRBV29-1 to TRBJ2-3; 11 bases agree with TRBD2. The CDR3 spans 15 residues. Per the germline V gene, CDR1 is SQVTM and CDR2 is ANQGSEA. The ends lost 7 bases at V and 1 base at J; junction bases unmatched: 7. The CDR3 loop is CSADLAGGRTDTQYF. The CDR3 DNA reads TGCAGCGCCGACCTAGCGGGGGGCCGCACAGATACGCAGTATTTT.

This chain links TRBV7-2 with TRBJ2-1, with 7 bases lining up with TRBD1. Germline CDR1 reads SGHTA; CDR2 reads FQGNSA. J gave up 0 bases and V 5 bases, and 4 bases lay outside the gene matches. This CDR3 comprises 15 residues. CDR3 nucleotide sequence: TGTGCCAGCAGCCCGGACAGGATCTCCTACAATGAGCAGTTCTTC. Its protein is CASSPDRISYNEQFF.

V is TRBV19 and J is TRBJ2-2, with unresolved D. CDR3 length: 14 residues. The V gene's germline CDR1 is LNHDA and CDR2 SQIVND (reference sequence). The V gene lost 8 bases and the J gene lost 5 bases, with 15 bases spanning the gap. This CDR3 reads CASGLPGRTGELFF. CDR3 sequence (DNA): TGTGCCAGTGGCCTCCCGGGCAGGACCGGGGAGCTGTTTTTT.

The chain employs TRBV7-2 and TRBJ2-7, with D perhaps being TRBD1 or TRBD2 (5 bases each). Per the germline V gene, CDR1 is SGHTA and CDR2 is FQGNSA. The CDR3 extends over 15 amino acids. The V end was cut by 5 bases, the J end by 3 bases, with 17 bases between. The CDR3 here is CASSRSGAQLYEQYF. CDR3 coding DNA: TGTGCCAGCAGCCGGTCCGGGGCACAACTCTACGAGCAGTACTTC.

V is TRBV5-1 and J is TRBJ2-1; the match to TRBD2 covers 11 bases. CDR3 length: 14 amino acids. J gave up 12 bases and V 4 bases, and 9 bases lay outside the gene matches. Per the germline V gene, CDR1 is SGHRS and CDR2 is YFSETQ. The CDR3 region has the DNA TGCGCCAGCAGCCTTAGCGGGGGGGCCGATGGGCAGTTCTTC. Amino acid sequence: CASSLSGGADGQFF. Drawing the rest from reference TRBV5-1 and TRBJ2-1, the complete variable domain is KAGVTQTPRYLIKTRGQQVTLSCSPISGHRSVSWYQQTPGQGLQFLFEYFSETQRNKGNFPGRFSGRQFSNSRSEMNVSTLELGDSALYLCASSLSGGADGQFFGPGTRLTVL.

The rearrangement uses TRBV4-2 and TRBJ2-3; 10 bases match TRBD2. There are 19 residues in the CDR3. The trim removed 4 bases at V and 5 bases at J, leaving 18 bases unmatched. Germline CDR1 reads LGHNA; CDR2 reads YNFKEQ. CDR3 loop: CASSRGASGGASGGDTQYF. The CDR3 bases are TGTGCCAGCAGCCGCGGAGCTAGCGGGGGCGCCTCGGGGGGAGATACGCAGTATTTT.

CDR3 region: CASSPQGTGQVISGNTIYF. DNA for the CDR3: TGTGCCAGCTCACCGCAGGGCACGGGACAGGTGATATCTGGAAACACCATATATTTT. The chain has TRBV18 and TRBJ1-3; TRBD1 agrees at 8 bases. Germline trimming cut 3 bases from V and 1 base from J; bases unmatched to any gene: 14. The CDR3 covers 19 residues. The germline CDR1 and CDR2 sequences are KGHSH and LQKENI.

The chain couples TRBV11-3 to TRBJ2-5; D uncertain. Trimming shortened V by 7 bases and J by 5 bases, and 17 bases separated the two germline ends. CDR3 length equals 14 residues. The germline CDR1 and CDR2 sequences are SGHNT and YENEEA. The CDR3 region is CASTRVGLGETQYF. The CDR3 DNA follows: TGTGCCAGCACCCGCGTTGGGCTAGGGGAGACCCAGTACTTC.

The chain carries TRBV6-5 and TRBJ2-2, with D perhaps TRBD2 (6 bases). The germline V and J ends were trimmed by 4 bases and 0 bases, with 9 bases remaining between them. This CDR3 region has 15 residues. Germline V gene data show CDR1 as MNHEY and CDR2 as SVGAGI. The CDR3 loop is CASSLTSPNTGELFF. In DNA form, the CDR3 reads TGTGCCAGCAGTTTAACTAGCCCGAACACCGGGGAGCTGTTTTTT.

The chain recombines TRBV5-1 with TRBJ2-3; 8 bases align to TRBD2. The V and J ends lost 0 bases and 2 bases, in that order; junction bases with no gene match: 5. CDR1 SGHRS and CDR2 YFSETQ come from the germline V gene. CDR3 size: 16 residues. DNA of the CDR3: TGCGCCAGCAGCTTGGCCCAGCGGGGGCACACAGATACGCAGTATTTT. Protein sequence: CASSLAQRGHTDTQYF.

In this sample, this clone turned up once. V gene TRBV6-5 combines with J gene TRBJ1-1; no definite D call. CDR1 is MNHEY and CDR2 is SVGAGI in the germline V gene. V lost 5 bases and J 0 bases, leaving 13 bases between the germline ends. The CDR3 contains 15 residues. The CDR3 loop reads CASSKQYRMNTEAFF. CDR3 DNA sequence: TGTGCCAGCAGTAAGCAATATAGGATGAACACTGAAGCTTTCTTT.

This clone was seen only a few times. This specimen includes other DNA sequences encoding the same CDR3. The chain has TRBV11-2 and TRBJ2-4, with D unresolved. The CDR3 totals 14 residues. In germline, CDR1 is SGHAT, CDR2 FQNNGV. Trimming cost V 4 bases and J 0 bases, with 7 bases left between them. This CDR3 reads CASSSRLAKNIQYF. The CDR3 DNA reads as TGTGCCAGCAGCTCCCGATTAGCCAAAAACATTCAGTACTTC.

A remark on this clone: This CDR3 is also generated by other DNA sequences in the sample. The chain joins TRBV6-1 to TRBJ2-3; the D is unclear. V shed 5 bases and J shed 6 bases, with 6 bases lying between them. This CDR3 is built from 11 residues. Germline CDR1 is MNHNS and CDR2 is SASEGT. CDR3 in amino acids: CASSWGDTQYF. The CDR3 DNA reads TGTGCCAGCAGTTGGGGTGATACGCAGTATTTT.

V usage is TRBV5-1 and J usage is TRBJ2-6; 7 positions agree with TRBD1. This CDR3 contains 16 residues. V gave up 0 bases and J gave up 6 bases; unmatched junction bases: 6. Germline CDR1 and CDR2: SGHRS and YFSETQ. The CDR3 region has the DNA TGCGCCAGCAGCTTGGGGACAGGTTTTTTGGCCAACGTCCTGACTTTC. Encoded protein: CASSLGTGFLANVLTF.

The V call is TRBV19, the J call TRBJ2-7; 13 nucleotides agree with TRBD2. CDR3 length equals 16 residues. V was pared by 5 bases and J by 0 bases, with 4 bases of the junction left unmatched. Germline CDR1 reads LNHDA; CDR2 reads SQIVND (reference sequence). In DNA, the CDR3 is TGTGCCAGTAGTGCCTGGACTAGCGGGGGCTCCTACGAGCAGTACTTC. Translated, it gives CASSAWTSGGSYEQYF.

The genes are TRBV27 and TRBJ2-1; no reliable D call. Germline V gene lookup returns CDR1 MNHEY and CDR2 SMNVEV (reference sequence). CDR3 length equals 13 residues. Trimming removed 1 base at V and 4 bases at J, with 5 bases between. The CDR3 DNA sequence: TGTGCCAGCAGTTTATTAGGATACAATGAGCAGTTCTTC. It encodes CASSLLGYNEQFF.

This clone has a single count. The V and J genes are TRBV5-4 and TRBJ2-7; D may correspond to TRBD1 or TRBD2 (6 bases each). The germline CDR1 and CDR2 sequences are SGHNT and YYREEE (reference sequence). The CDR3 runs to 13 residues. V was pared by 0 bases and J by 4 bases, with 8 bases between. CDR3 sequence reads: CASSLVGGYEQYF. The CDR3 bases are TGTGCCAGCAGCTTGGTAGGGGGGTACGAGCAGTACTTC. Full variable domain (missing parts from reference TRBV5-4 and TRBJ2-7): ETGVTQSPTHLIKTRGQQVTLRCSSQSGHNTVSWYQQALGQGPQFIFQYYREEENGRGNFPPRFSGLQFPNYSSELNVNALELDDSALYLCASSLVGGYEQYFGPGTRLTVT.

V gene TRBV28 combines with J gene TRBJ1-6; D is unresolved. Trimming left V 6 bases short and J 0 bases short, with 12 bases between. The CDR3 contains 16 residues. Germline V gives CDR1 MDHEN, CDR2 SYDVKM. Written as DNA, the CDR3 is TGTGCCAGCAGAGCCTGGAAGAGCTCCTATAATTCACCCCTCCACTTT. Protein product: CASRAWKSSYNSPLHF. Variable domain in full (rest from reference TRBV28 and TRBJ1-6): DVKVTQSSRYLVKRTGEKVFLECVQDMDHENMFWYRQDPGLGLRLIYFSYDVKMKEKGDIPEGYSVSREKKERFSLILESASTNQTSMYLCASRAWKSSYNSPLHFGNGTRLTVT.

This sequence joins TRBV6-1 and TRBJ1-2; D is uncertain. CDR1 is MNHNS and CDR2 is SASEGT in the germline V gene. Deletions cut 6 bases from V and 4 bases from J, with 12 bases between. The CDR3 has 13 residues. The CDR3 protein is CASRIDTPYGYTF. DNA of the CDR3: TGTGCCAGCAGAATTGACACACCCTATGGCTACACCTTC.

CDR3 residues: CASSFQGGGYTF. CDR3 DNA: TGTGCCAGCAGTTTCCAGGGGGGCGGCTACACCTTC. The chain employs TRBV5-8 and TRBJ1-2, with 7 bases aligning to TRBD1. The CDR3 consists of 12 residues. With 5 bases clipped from V and 8 bases from J, the junction kept 6 bases outside the gene matches. CDR1 is SGHTS, CDR2 YDEGEE, per germline.

CDR3 nucleotide sequence: TGTGCCAGCAGTTTAGGGGACAATCAGCCCCAGCATTTT. Amino acid sequence: CASSLGDNQPQHF. J is TRBJ1-5 and V is TRBV28; the D is unclear. CDR3 size: 13 residues. The V gene's germline CDR1 is MDHEN and CDR2 SYDVKM. V lost 2 bases, J lost 3 bases, and 5 bases lay in between.

The chain recombines TRBV19 with TRBJ2-2; D unclear. Germline values: CDR1 LNHDA, CDR2 SQIVND (reference sequence). V was clipped by 3 bases and J by 3 bases, with 5 bases between them. The CDR3 has 13 residues. The CDR3 coding sequence is TGTGCCAGTAGTATCTGGGACACCGGGGAGCTGTTTTTT. This sequence encodes CASSIWDTGELFF.

The chain couples TRBV6-6 to TRBJ1-5; D remains ambiguous. CDR3 size: 15 residues. Trimming took 7 bases from V and 2 from J, leaving 15 bases between them. The germline CDR1 and CDR2 sequences are MNHNY and SVGAGI (reference sequence). The DNA for the CDR3 is TGTGCCAGCACGCAGAGAGGGCAGGGCAATCAGCCCCAGCATTTT. Amino acids: CASTQRGQGNQPQHF.